This paragraph covers one TCR beta chain sequence. Its antigen target is currently unknown. No quality values exist for individual bases; no much larger clone is one base distant. The data were taken from a study of T-cell reconstitution after alpha-beta-depleted transplantation in children (dated by TCRdb to the mid-2010s). With regard to the full study: The study quantitatively tracked T-cell immune reconstitution after TCRalphabeta/CD19-depleted allogeneic hematopoietic cell transplantation in children using TCR repertoire profiling.

Reading from cysteine to phenylalanine, the CDR3 counts 17 amino acids. This entry keeps only the CDR3 DNA: 51 bases, framed from base 1. Trimming removed 4 bases from V and 0 bases from J, leaving 21 bases between the germline ends. CDR1 and CDR2 are read off the germline V gene as SQVTM and ANQGSEA. Preparation of the library involved PCR. The sequencing machine was an Illumina HiSeq 2500. TCR libraries were prepared with molecular barcoding, using unique molecular identifiers to normalize TCRbeta repertoire quantification. Using fastp trimming at Q25 and MiXCR clonotype assembly, TCRdb reanalyzed the public sequencing data and kept in-frame beta chains. Every CDR3 protein is listed once, alongside the most common genes and DNA of its rows. A total of about 500,000 distinct CDR3 sequences appear in this sample, 30% to 35% of them only once. The ten biggest clones cover around 2.3% of the sample.

This material consisted of PBMCs from the stem cell graft donor, taken from the stem cell graft. This sequence was found in a human donor who donated a stem cell graft to a child with aplastic anemia. This sequence uses TRBV29-1 and TRBJ1-1; TRBD1 might be the D gene, on 5 matching bases. The nucleotide sequence is given as TGCAGCGTTGTGGGGACTGTCGAGGGCCGGTTGAACACTGAAGCTTTCTTT. It translates to CSVVGTVEGRLNTEAFF. The entire variable domain, with the stretches around the CDR3 drawn from the reference TRBV29-1 and TRBJ1-1 proteins, is SAVISQKPSRDICQRGTSLTIQCQVDSQVTMMFWYRQQPGQSLTLIATANQGSEATYESGFVIDKFPISRPNLTFSTLTVSNMSPEDSSIYLCSVVGTVEGRLNTEAFFGQGTRLTVV.